This T cell receptor (beta chain) came from a study of blood T cell repertoires in COVID-19. Profiled with immunoSEQ multiplex PCR; TCRdb holds only in-frame clones, not every one. The table includes 100,000 to 150,000 clones, around 80% detected once. The CDR3 runs 13 residues. V was pared by 0 bases and J by 3 bases, with 6 bases between. Germline CDR1 reads SGHNT; CDR2 reads YYREEE (reference sequence). This rearrangement joins TRBV5-4 to TRBJ1-1; D is ambiguous. Sequenced input: peripheral blood. The sequence came from a man in his thirties or forties with COVID-19, enrolled during active disease. The CDR3: CASSLDPDTEAFF. The CDR3 coding sequence is TGTGCCAGCAGCTTGGACCCGGACACTGAAGCTTTCTTT.